The present TCR beta chain was sequenced within a study of shared clonotypes between healthy human individuals. Study context: Per-donor plates numbered three CD4 naive, three CD4 memory, two CD8 naive and one CD8 memory.

Naive-designated CD8 cells lacked CD45RO, were positively enriched for CCR7, and omitted terminally differentiated effector memory CD45RA+ cells. The assay was immunoSEQ multiplex PCR, and TCRdb's table has in-frame clones only and misses some. There are around 1,900,000 clones in the sample; around 95% occur only once, and more than 1.5% lies in the top ten. As to this clone: Antigen: not known.

Study observations and caveats: A few donors held about 5% of naive CD4 clonotypes in common. Clonotypes shared by all four sorted-subset donors had higher generation probabilities than non-shared clonotypes.

V lost 5 bases and J lost 0; bases outside the gene matches: 11. Looked up from germline, CDR1 is SQVTM and CDR2 is ANQGSEA. This CDR3 has 16 residues. V usage is TRBV29-1 and J usage is TRBJ2-3, with 7 bases identical to TRBD1. This sequence was found in a man younger than 35 in good health. Some clones in this sample may be carry-over from other donors' samples. The sample was naive CD8+ T cells from PBMCs. This chain's CDR3 is CSVLRDRFSSTDTQYF. As DNA, the CDR3 is TGCAGCGTTCTCCGGGACAGATTCTCTAGCACAGATACGCAGTATTTT.